These T cell receptor beta chains were read from a single sample in a study of T cell changes during pregnancy in multiple sclerosis. Some clones are missing from TCRdb's copy, which holds only in-frame ones; the method was immunoSEQ multiplex PCR. The table has approximately 42,000 clones, 84% seen once. The sample was CD4+ T cells from peripheral blood mononuclear cells, taken before pregnancy. All receptors come from a female donor with multiple sclerosis, enrolled in a pregnancy study. The CDR3 runs from the conserved cysteine through the conserved F or W. The order of the fields is D gene, clone size, V gene, J gene, CDR3 protein, CDR3 DNA. D genes are given only for firm matches. Not every row has a clone size; where given, it reads once, few, many or a size class.

d_call: -
clone_size: -
v_call: TRBV5-6
j_call: TRBJ2-5
cdr3_aa: CASNRVGTGTAIAAQYF
cdr3_nt: TGTGCCAGCAACCGGGTCGGAACCGGGACTGCCATTGCAGCCCAGTACTTC

d_call: -
clone_size: once
v_call: TRBV6-5
j_call: TRBJ2-1
cdr3_aa: CASSYPQGGPLNEQFF
cdr3_nt: TGTGCCAGCAGTTACCCCCAGGGCGGCCCACTGAATGAGCAGTTCTTC

d_call: TRBD1
clone_size: -
v_call: TRBV5-1
j_call: TRBJ2-3
cdr3_aa: CASSGQGIVVDTQYF
cdr3_nt: TGCGCCAGCAGCGGACAGGGGATTGTGGTAGATACGCAGTATTTT

d_call: TRBD2
clone_size: once
v_call: TRBV30
j_call: TRBJ2-1
cdr3_aa: CAWSGTSGTYNEQFF
cdr3_nt: TGTGCCTGGAGTGGGACTAGCGGGACCTACAATGAGCAGTTCTTC

d_call: -
clone_size: -
v_call: TRBV2
j_call: TRBJ2-1
cdr3_aa: CASSEGRANIEQFF
cdr3_nt: TGTGCCAGCAGTGAAGGCAGGGCCAATATTGAGCAGTTCTTC

d_call: -
clone_size: -
v_call: TRBV5-4
j_call: TRBJ2-6
cdr3_aa: CASSLVESPTGANVLTF
cdr3_nt: TGTGCCAGCAGCTTGGTCGAGTCCCCCACTGGGGCCAACGTCCTGACTTTC

d_call: TRBD1
clone_size: -
v_call: TRBV18
j_call: TRBJ1-2
cdr3_aa: CASSPQEQGVTNYGYTF
cdr3_nt: TGTGCCAGCTCACCACAGGAACAGGGGGTTACTAACTATGGCTACACCTTC

d_call: -
clone_size: once
v_call: TRBV7-2
j_call: TRBJ1-2
cdr3_aa: CASSLGVGANSYGYTF
cdr3_nt: TGTGCCAGCAGCTTAGGTGTAGGGGCTAACAGCTATGGCTACACCTTC

d_call: -
clone_size: -
v_call: TRBV30
j_call: TRBJ1-5
cdr3_aa: CAWSKQGGQPQHF
cdr3_nt: TGTGCCTGGAGCAAACAGGGCGGTCAGCCCCAGCATTTT

d_call: TRBD2
clone_size: -
v_call: TRBV15
j_call: TRBJ2-3
cdr3_aa: CATSRARGLAGGPDTQYF
cdr3_nt: TGTGCCACCAGCCGTGCAAGGGGGCTAGCGGGGGGGCCTGATACGCAGTATTTT

d_call: TRBD2
clone_size: -
v_call: TRBV12-5
j_call: TRBJ2-5
cdr3_aa: CASGLGLTSGEIQETQYF
cdr3_nt: TGTGCTAGTGGTTTGGGCTTAACGAGCGGGGAAATCCAAGAGACCCAGTACTTC

d_call: -
clone_size: few
v_call: TRBV2
j_call: TRBJ1-2
cdr3_aa: CASALGTFVYGYTF
cdr3_nt: TGTGCCAGCGCCTTGGGGACATTTGTCTATGGCTACACCTTC

d_call: -
clone_size: few
v_call: TRBV7-6
j_call: TRBJ2-5
cdr3_aa: CASSLVGRGRETQYF
cdr3_nt: TGTGCCAGCAGCTTAGTCGGGCGCGGGCGGGAGACCCAGTACTTC

d_call: TRBD2
clone_size: -
v_call: TRBV29-1
j_call: TRBJ2-5
cdr3_aa: CSAPHPSGTSVPETQYF
cdr3_nt: TGCAGCGCCCCTCACCCCTCCGGGACTAGCGTCCCCGAGACCCAGTACTTC

d_call: TRBD1
clone_size: -
v_call: TRBV18
j_call: TRBJ1-1
cdr3_aa: CASSPRAQGADTEAFF
cdr3_nt: TGTGCCAGCTCACCACGAGCTCAGGGGGCGGACACTGAAGCTTTCTTT

d_call: TRBD1
clone_size: many
v_call: TRBV4-3
j_call: TRBJ2-7
cdr3_aa: CASSQAAPGQGSYEQYF
cdr3_nt: TGCGCCAGCAGCCAAGCTGCCCCGGGACAGGGCTCCTACGAGCAGTACTTC

d_call: -
clone_size: -
v_call: TRBV7-6
j_call: TRBJ2-7
cdr3_aa: CASSLASKGDEQYF
cdr3_nt: TGTGCCAGCAGCTTAGCCTCGAAAGGGGACGAGCAGTACTTC

d_call: TRBD1
clone_size: -
v_call: TRBV19
j_call: TRBJ1-2
cdr3_aa: CASNFRTGGNGYTF
cdr3_nt: TGTGCCAGTAACTTTCGGACAGGGGGGAATGGCTACACCTTC

d_call: -
clone_size: once
v_call: TRBV7-3
j_call: TRBJ2-6
cdr3_aa: CASSLTGWTDYENSGANVLTF
cdr3_nt: TGTGCCAGCAGCTTAACGGGGTGGACAGACTATGAAAACTCTGGGGCCAACGTCCTGACTTTC

d_call: TRBD1
clone_size: -
v_call: TRBV19
j_call: TRBJ1-2
cdr3_aa: CASTGTGGGYGYTF
cdr3_nt: TGTGCCAGTACCGGGACAGGGGGTGGCTATGGCTACACCTTC

d_call: TRBD1
clone_size: -
v_call: TRBV7-7
j_call: TRBJ2-5
cdr3_aa: CASSLGGTVQETQYF
cdr3_nt: TGTGCCAGCAGCTTAGGAGGGACAGTCCAAGAGACCCAGTACTTC

d_call: -
clone_size: -
v_call: TRBV5-6
j_call: TRBJ2-4
cdr3_aa: CASSDERDNAKNIQYF
cdr3_nt: TGTGCCAGCAGCGACGAACGGGACAACGCCAAAAACATTCAGTACTTC

d_call: -
clone_size: -
v_call: TRBV6-6
j_call: TRBJ1-3
cdr3_aa: CASSYSDTGGNTIYF
cdr3_nt: TGTGCCAGCAGTTACTCGGACACGGGCGGAAACACCATATATTTT

d_call: -
clone_size: -
v_call: TRBV6-5
j_call: TRBJ1-4
cdr3_aa: CASSVQGEKLFF
cdr3_nt: TGTGCCAGCTCCGTCCAGGGAGAAAAACTGTTTTTT

d_call: TRBD1
clone_size: -
v_call: TRBV5-6
j_call: TRBJ1-1
cdr3_aa: CASSLYYPRGQTKNTEAFF
cdr3_nt: TGTGCCAGCAGCTTGTATTACCCTAGGGGACAGACTAAGAACACTGAAGCTTTCTTT

d_call: -
clone_size: -
v_call: TRBV5-5
j_call: TRBJ2-7
cdr3_aa: CASHPQNYPEQYF
cdr3_nt: TGTGCCAGCCACCCCCAGAATTATCCCGAGCAGTACTTC

d_call: -
clone_size: -
v_call: TRBV14
j_call: TRBJ2-7
cdr3_aa: CASSQDKGVFHEQYF
cdr3_nt: TGTGCCAGCAGCCAAGACAAGGGGGTGTTTCACGAGCAGTACTTC

d_call: -
clone_size: -
v_call: TRBV5-1
j_call: TRBJ1-2
cdr3_aa: CASSLIGVGLVYGYTF
cdr3_nt: TGCGCCAGCAGCTTGATAGGGGTTGGGCTCGTCTATGGCTACACCTTC

d_call: -
clone_size: -
v_call: TRBV2
j_call: TRBJ2-1
cdr3_aa: CASSDQGNEQFF
cdr3_nt: TGTGCCAGCAGTGATCAGGGTAATGAGCAGTTCTTC

d_call: TRBD1
clone_size: -
v_call: TRBV7-2
j_call: TRBJ2-7
cdr3_aa: CASSSRTGTYEQYF
cdr3_nt: TGTGCCAGCAGCTCTCGGACAGGAACCTACGAGCAGTACTTC

d_call: TRBD1
clone_size: -
v_call: TRBV2
j_call: TRBJ1-5
cdr3_aa: CASSGQGRNGQPQHF
cdr3_nt: TGTGCCAGCAGCGGACAGGGGCGAAACGGTCAGCCCCAGCATTTT

d_call: TRBD2
clone_size: -
v_call: TRBV4-2
j_call: TRBJ2-5
cdr3_aa: CASSQVSGRKQETQYF
cdr3_nt: TGTGCCAGCAGCCAAGTCAGCGGGAGAAAGCAAGAGACCCAGTACTTC

d_call: TRBD1
clone_size: -
v_call: TRBV6-1
j_call: TRBJ1-4
cdr3_aa: CASSDWQGDNEKLFF
cdr3_nt: TGTGCCAGCAGTGATTGGCAGGGGGATAATGAAAAACTGTTTTTT

d_call: -
clone_size: -
v_call: TRBV18
j_call: TRBJ1-3
cdr3_aa: CASSPGGAHSGNTIYF
cdr3_nt: TGTGCCAGCTCACCAGGGGGGGCCCACTCTGGAAACACCATATATTTT

d_call: TRBD1
clone_size: -
v_call: TRBV2
j_call: TRBJ1-5
cdr3_aa: CASSELRTGHEHF
cdr3_nt: TGTGCCAGCAGTGAACTTAGGACAGGTCATGAGCATTTT

d_call: -
clone_size: many
v_call: TRBV28
j_call: TRBJ1-2
cdr3_aa: CASSSGKPTWRDYGYTF
cdr3_nt: TGTGCCAGCAGCTCCGGGAAACCTACCTGGAGGGACTATGGCTACACCTTC

d_call: TRBD2
clone_size: -
v_call: TRBV5-4
j_call: TRBJ2-3
cdr3_aa: CASSQWLGLAATDTQYF
cdr3_nt: TGTGCCAGCAGTCAATGGCTGGGACTAGCGGCCACAGATACGCAGTATTTT

d_call: TRBD1
clone_size: once
v_call: TRBV20-1
j_call: TRBJ1-1
cdr3_aa: CSATGGTTFF
cdr3_nt: TGCAGTGCTACAGGGGGGACAACTTTCTTT

d_call: TRBD1
clone_size: -
v_call: TRBV7-2
j_call: TRBJ1-2
cdr3_aa: CASSLGQGYGYTF
cdr3_nt: TGTGCCAGCAGCTTAGGACAGGGTTATGGCTACACCTTC

d_call: -
clone_size: -
v_call: TRBV7-8
j_call: TRBJ2-1
cdr3_aa: CASSLLPHEQFF
cdr3_nt: TGTGCCAGCAGCCTCCTTCCCCATGAGCAGTTCTTC

d_call: -
clone_size: -
v_call: TRBV19
j_call: TRBJ2-2
cdr3_aa: CASNLYGNTGELFF
cdr3_nt: TGTGCCAGTAATCTCTACGGGAACACCGGGGAGCTGTTTTTT

d_call: TRBD1
clone_size: -
v_call: TRBV7-2
j_call: TRBJ1-1
cdr3_aa: CASSPQQGRGAFF
cdr3_nt: TGTGCCAGCAGCCCACAACAGGGGCGCGGGGCTTTCTTT

d_call: -
clone_size: -
v_call: TRBV12-5
j_call: TRBJ1-1
cdr3_aa: CASGLQGESVNTEAFF
cdr3_nt: TGTGCTAGTGGATTACAGGGAGAAAGTGTGAACACTGAAGCTTTCTTT

d_call: TRBD1
clone_size: -
v_call: TRBV2
j_call: TRBJ1-1
cdr3_aa: CASSYRGGTTEAFF
cdr3_nt: TGTGCCAGCAGTTACAGGGGAGGAACCACTGAAGCTTTCTTT

d_call: -
clone_size: -
v_call: TRBV27
j_call: TRBJ2-5
cdr3_aa: CASSPPRWSGSLETQYF
cdr3_nt: TGTGCCAGCAGTCCCCCCAGGTGGAGCGGGTCGTTGGAGACCCAGTACTTC

d_call: TRBD2
clone_size: -
v_call: TRBV7-9
j_call: TRBJ2-1
cdr3_aa: CASSSGLPLYNEQFF
cdr3_nt: TGTGCCAGCAGCTCGGGACTACCCCTTTACAATGAGCAGTTCTTC

d_call: TRBD1
clone_size: -
v_call: TRBV7-2
j_call: TRBJ1-2
cdr3_aa: CASSLRGNGQGDNYGYTF
cdr3_nt: TGTGCCAGCAGCTTACGAGGTAACGGACAGGGAGATAACTATGGCTACACCTTC

d_call: -
clone_size: few
v_call: TRBV5-5
j_call: TRBJ1-2
cdr3_aa: CASSHDTAGYTF
cdr3_nt: TGTGCCAGCAGCCACGACACGGCTGGCTACACCTTC

d_call: TRBD2
clone_size: -
v_call: TRBV30
j_call: TRBJ2-3
cdr3_aa: CAWRGGLAGGLASTDTQYF
cdr3_nt: TGTGCCTGGAGGGGAGGACTAGCGGGGGGGCTCGCTAGCACAGATACGCAGTATTTT

d_call: -
clone_size: -
v_call: TRBV21-1
j_call: TRBJ2-5
cdr3_aa: CASSKIGGWGAETQYF
cdr3_nt: TGTGCCAGCAGCAAAATCGGCGGGTGGGGTGCGGAGACCCAGTACTTC

d_call: TRBD1
clone_size: -
v_call: TRBV5-1
j_call: TRBJ2-6
cdr3_aa: CASSLVRGSGANVLTF
cdr3_nt: TGCGCCAGCAGCTTGGTCAGGGGGTCTGGGGCCAACGTCCTGACTTTC

d_call: TRBD2
clone_size: -
v_call: TRBV2
j_call: TRBJ2-7
cdr3_aa: CASSETLAGFQYEQYF
cdr3_nt: TGTGCCAGCAGTGAAACCCTAGCGGGCTTCCAATACGAGCAGTACTTC

d_call: TRBD2
clone_size: -
v_call: TRBV5-4
j_call: TRBJ2-3
cdr3_aa: CASTQGRDPLTDTQYF
cdr3_nt: TGTGCCAGCACCCAAGGGAGGGACCCACTCACAGATACGCAGTATTTT

d_call: TRBD1
clone_size: -
v_call: TRBV30
j_call: TRBJ2-1
cdr3_aa: CAWSFQGANEQFF
cdr3_nt: TGTGCCTGGAGTTTCCAGGGGGCAAATGAGCAGTTCTTC